The subject of this entry is one TCR beta chain. Seattle patients were enrolled during active infection and followed longitudinally. The data were taken from a study of blood T cell repertoires in COVID-19. Study at large: Sample material is recorded as cDNA or gDNA derived from T cells, B-cell-depleted T cells, or PBMCs.

Data came from immunoSEQ multiplex PCR; TCRdb stores just in-frame clones and leaves some out. The sample includes 200,000 or so clones, over 75% seen only once; the top ten take around a sixth. The V segment lost 4 bases and the J segment 1 base; nucleotides outside the gene matches: 14. The CDR3 is made up of 19 amino acids. CDR1 is SGHTS and CDR2 is YDEGEE in the germline V gene. The origin of this receptor is a person between 65 and 79 years old with COVID-19, enrolled during active disease. Sequencing input: peripheral blood. The rearrangement uses TRBV5-8 and TRBJ1-6; 7 bases align to TRBD1. This chain's CDR3 is CASSPSAGGIRSYNSPLHF. The CDR3 DNA sequence: TGTGCCAGCAGCCCTTCGGCAGGGGGTATTAGGTCCTATAATTCACCCCTCCACTTT.